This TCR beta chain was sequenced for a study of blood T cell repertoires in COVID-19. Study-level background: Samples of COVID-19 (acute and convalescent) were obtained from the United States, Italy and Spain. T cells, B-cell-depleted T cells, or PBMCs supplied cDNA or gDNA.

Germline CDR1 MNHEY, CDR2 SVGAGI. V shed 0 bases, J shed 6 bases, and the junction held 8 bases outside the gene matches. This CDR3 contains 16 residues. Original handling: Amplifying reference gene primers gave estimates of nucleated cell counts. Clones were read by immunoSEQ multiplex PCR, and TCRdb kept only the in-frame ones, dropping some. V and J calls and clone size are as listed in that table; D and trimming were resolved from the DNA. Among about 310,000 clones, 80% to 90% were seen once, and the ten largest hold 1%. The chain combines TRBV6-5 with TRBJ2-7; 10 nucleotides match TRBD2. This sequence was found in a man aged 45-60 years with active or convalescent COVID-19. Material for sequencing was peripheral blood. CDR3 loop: CASSYSSPGLAFEQYF. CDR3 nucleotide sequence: TGTGCCAGCAGTTACTCGTCCCCGGGACTAGCGTTCGAGCAGTACTTC.